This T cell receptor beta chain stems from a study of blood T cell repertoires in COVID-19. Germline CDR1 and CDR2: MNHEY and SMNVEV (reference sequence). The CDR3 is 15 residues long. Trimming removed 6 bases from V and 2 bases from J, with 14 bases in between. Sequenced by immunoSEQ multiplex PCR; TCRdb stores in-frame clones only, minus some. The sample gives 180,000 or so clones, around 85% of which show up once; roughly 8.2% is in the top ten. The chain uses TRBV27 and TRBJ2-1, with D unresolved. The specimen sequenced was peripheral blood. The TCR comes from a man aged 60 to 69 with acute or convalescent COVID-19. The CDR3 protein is CASSPRLRPYNEQFF. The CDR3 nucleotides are TGTGCCAGCAGCCCGCGATTGCGGCCCTACAATGAGCAGTTCTTC.